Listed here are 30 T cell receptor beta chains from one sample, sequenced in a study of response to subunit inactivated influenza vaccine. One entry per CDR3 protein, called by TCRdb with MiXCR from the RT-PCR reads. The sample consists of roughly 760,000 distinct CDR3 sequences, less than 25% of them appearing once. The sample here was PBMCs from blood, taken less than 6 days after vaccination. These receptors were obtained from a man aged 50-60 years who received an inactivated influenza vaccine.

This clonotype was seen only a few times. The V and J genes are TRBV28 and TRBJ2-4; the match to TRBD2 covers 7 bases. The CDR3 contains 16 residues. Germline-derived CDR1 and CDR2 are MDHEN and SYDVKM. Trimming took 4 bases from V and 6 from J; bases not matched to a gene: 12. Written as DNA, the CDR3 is TGTGCCAGCAGTTCGCCCCTTCAGGGAGGGAGAAACATTCAGTACTTC. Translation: CASSSPLQGGRNIQYF.

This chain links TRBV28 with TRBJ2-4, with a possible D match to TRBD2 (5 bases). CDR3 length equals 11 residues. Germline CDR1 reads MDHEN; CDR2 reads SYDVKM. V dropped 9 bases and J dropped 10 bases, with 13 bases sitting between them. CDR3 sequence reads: CARSPGLIQYF. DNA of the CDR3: TGTGCCAGGAGTCCTGGACTTATTCAGTACTTC.

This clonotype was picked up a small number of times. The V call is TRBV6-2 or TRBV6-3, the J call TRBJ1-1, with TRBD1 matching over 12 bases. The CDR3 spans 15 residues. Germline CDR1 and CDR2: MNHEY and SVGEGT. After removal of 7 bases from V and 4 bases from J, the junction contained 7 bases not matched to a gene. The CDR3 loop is CASTSLGQGATEAFF. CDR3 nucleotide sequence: TGTGCCAGCACCTCGTTGGGACAGGGGGCCACTGAAGCTTTCTTT.

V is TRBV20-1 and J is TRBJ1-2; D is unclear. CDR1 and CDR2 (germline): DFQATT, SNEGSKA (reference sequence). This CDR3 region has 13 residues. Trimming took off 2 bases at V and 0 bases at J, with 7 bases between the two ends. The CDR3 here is CSARRRANYGYTF. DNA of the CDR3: TGCAGTGCTAGAAGGAGAGCTAACTATGGCTACACCTTC.

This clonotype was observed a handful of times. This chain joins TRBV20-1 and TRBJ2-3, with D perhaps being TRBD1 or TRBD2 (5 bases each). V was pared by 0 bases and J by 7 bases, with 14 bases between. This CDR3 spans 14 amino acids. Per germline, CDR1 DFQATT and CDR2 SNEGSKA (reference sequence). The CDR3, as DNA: TGCAGTGCTAGAGACTGGGACGTCGGATATACGCAGTATTTT. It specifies CSARDWDVGYTQYF.

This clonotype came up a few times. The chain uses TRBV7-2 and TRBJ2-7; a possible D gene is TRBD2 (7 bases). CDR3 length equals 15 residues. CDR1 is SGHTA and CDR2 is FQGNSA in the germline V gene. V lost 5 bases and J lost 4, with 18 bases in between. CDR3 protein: CASSQRGGRFYEQYF. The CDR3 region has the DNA TGTGCCAGCAGCCAAAGGGGGGGCAGATTTTACGAGCAGTACTTC.

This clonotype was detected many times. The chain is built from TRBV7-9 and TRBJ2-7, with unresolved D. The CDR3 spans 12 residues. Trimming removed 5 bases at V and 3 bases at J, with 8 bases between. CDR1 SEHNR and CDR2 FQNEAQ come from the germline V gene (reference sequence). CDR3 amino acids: CASSPPVYEQYF. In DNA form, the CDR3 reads TGTGCCAGCAGCCCGCCGGTCTACGAGCAGTACTTC.

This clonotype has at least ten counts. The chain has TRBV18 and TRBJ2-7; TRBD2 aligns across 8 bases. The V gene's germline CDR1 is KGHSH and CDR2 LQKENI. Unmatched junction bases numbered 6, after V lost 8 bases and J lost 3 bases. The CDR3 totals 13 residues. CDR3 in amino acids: CASSPGRDYEQYF. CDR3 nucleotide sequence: TGTGCCAGCAGCCCCGGGAGGGACTACGAGCAGTACTTC.

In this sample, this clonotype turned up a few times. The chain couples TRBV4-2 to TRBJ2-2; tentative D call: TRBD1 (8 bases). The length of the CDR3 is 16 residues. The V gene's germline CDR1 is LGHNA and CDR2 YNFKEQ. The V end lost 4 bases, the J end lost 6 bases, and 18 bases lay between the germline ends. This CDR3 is CASSPWTGRGAGELFF. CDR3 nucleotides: TGTGCCAGCAGCCCATGGACAGGGAGGGGAGCCGGGGAGCTGTTTTTT.

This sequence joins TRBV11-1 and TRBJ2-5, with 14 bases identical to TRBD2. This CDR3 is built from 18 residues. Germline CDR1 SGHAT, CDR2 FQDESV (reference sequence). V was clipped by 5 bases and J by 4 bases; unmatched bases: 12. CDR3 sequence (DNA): TGTGCCAGCAGCCCGATGACCCGACTAGCGGGAGGGAGAGAGACCCAGTACTTC. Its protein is CASSPMTRLAGGRETQYF. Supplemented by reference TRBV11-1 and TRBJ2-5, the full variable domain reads EAEVAQSPRYKITEKSQAVAFWCDPISGHATLYWYRQILGQGPELLVQFQDESVVDDSQLPKDRFSAERLKGVDSTLKIQPAELGDSAMYLCASSPMTRLAGGRETQYFGPGTRLLVL.

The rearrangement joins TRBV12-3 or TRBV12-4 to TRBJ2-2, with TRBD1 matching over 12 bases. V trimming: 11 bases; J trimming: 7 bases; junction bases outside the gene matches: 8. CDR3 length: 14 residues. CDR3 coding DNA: TGTGCCGTCCGGGACAGGGGGCGAGGCGGGGAGCTGTTTTTT. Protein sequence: CAVRDRGRGGELFF.

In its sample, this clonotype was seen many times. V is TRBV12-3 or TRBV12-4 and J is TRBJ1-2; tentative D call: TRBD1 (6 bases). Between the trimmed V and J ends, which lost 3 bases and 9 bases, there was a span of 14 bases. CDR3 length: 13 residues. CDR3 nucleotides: TGTGCCAGCAGTTTTCATGGGGGCTGGAGCTACACCTTC. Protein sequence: CASSFHGGWSYTF.

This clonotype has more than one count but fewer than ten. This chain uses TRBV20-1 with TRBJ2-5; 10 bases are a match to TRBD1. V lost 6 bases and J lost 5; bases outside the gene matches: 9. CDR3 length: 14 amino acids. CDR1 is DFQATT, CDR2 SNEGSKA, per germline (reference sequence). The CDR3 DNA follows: TGCAGTGCCAGATCGCGGACAGGGGGGGAGACCCAGTACTTC. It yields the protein CSARSRTGGETQYF.

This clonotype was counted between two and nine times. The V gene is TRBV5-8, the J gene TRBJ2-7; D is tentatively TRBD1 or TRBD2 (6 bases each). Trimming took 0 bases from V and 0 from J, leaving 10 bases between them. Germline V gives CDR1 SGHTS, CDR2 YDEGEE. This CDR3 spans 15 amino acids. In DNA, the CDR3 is TGTGCCAGCAGCTTGGGGGGGGCTGACTCCTACGAGCAGTACTTC. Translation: CASSLGGADSYEQYF.

CDR3 sequence: CASSLDSKNIQYF. The CDR3, as DNA: TGTGCCAGCAGCTTAGACTCAAAAAACATTCAGTACTTC. The chain has TRBV11-2 and TRBJ2-4, with D uncertain. The CDR3 sequence is 13 residues long. From germline, CDR1 is SGHAT and CDR2 FQNNGV. Between the trimmed V and J ends, which lost 0 bases and 4 bases, there was a span of 4 bases.

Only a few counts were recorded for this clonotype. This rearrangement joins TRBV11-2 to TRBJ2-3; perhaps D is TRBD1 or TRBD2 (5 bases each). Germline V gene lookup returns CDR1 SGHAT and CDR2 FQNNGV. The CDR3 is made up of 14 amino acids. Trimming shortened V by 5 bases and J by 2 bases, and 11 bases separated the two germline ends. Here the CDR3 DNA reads TGTGCCAGCAGCCCTCGGGGCACCACAGATACGCAGTATTTT. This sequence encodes CASSPRGTTDTQYF.

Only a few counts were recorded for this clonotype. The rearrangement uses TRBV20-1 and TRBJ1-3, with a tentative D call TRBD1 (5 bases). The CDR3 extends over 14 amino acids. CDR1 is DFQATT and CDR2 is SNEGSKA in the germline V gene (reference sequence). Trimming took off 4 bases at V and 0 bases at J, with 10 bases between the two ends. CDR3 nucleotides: TGCAGTGCTACTCCAGGGAGCTCTGGAAACACCATATATTTT. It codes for CSATPGSSGNTIYF.

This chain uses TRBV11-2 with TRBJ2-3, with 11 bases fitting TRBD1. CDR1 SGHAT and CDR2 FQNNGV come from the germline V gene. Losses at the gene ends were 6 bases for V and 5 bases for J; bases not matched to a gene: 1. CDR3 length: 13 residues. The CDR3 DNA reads TGTGCCAGCAGGGACAGGGGGCAAGATACGCAGTATTTT. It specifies CASRDRGQDTQYF.

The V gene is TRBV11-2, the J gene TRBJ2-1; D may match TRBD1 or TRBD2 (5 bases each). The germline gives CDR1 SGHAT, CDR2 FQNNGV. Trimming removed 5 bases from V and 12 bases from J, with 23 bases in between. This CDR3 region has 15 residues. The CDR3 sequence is CASSLHGTEQYGQFF. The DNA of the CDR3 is TGTGCCAGCAGCCTACACGGGACGGAACAATATGGGCAGTTCTTC.

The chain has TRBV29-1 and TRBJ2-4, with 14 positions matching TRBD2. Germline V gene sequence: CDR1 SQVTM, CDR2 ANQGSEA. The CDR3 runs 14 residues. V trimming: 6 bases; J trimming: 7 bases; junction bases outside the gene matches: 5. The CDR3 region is CSVAGTSGSNIQYF. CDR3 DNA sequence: TGCAGCGTCGCAGGGACTAGCGGGAGTAACATTCAGTACTTC.

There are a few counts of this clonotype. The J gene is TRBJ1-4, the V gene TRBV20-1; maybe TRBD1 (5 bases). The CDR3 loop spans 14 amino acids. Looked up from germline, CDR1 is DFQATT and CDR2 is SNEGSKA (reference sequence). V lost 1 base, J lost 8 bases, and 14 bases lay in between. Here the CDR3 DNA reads TGCAGTGCTAGAGCCGGGACGTCCATCGAAAAACTGTTTTTT. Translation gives CSARAGTSIEKLFF.

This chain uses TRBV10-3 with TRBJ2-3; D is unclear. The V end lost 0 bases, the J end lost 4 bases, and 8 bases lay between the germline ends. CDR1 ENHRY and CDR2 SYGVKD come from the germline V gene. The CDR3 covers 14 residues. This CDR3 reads CAISESGFADTQYF. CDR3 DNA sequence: TGTGCCATCAGTGAGTCGGGCTTTGCAGATACGCAGTATTTT.

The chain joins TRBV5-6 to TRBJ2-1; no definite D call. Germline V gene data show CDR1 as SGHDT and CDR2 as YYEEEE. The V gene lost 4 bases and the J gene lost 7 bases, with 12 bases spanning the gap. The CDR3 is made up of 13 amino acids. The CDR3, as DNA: TGTGCCAGCAGCCCTGGGTTAATAAATGAGCAGTTCTTC. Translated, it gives CASSPGLINEQFF.

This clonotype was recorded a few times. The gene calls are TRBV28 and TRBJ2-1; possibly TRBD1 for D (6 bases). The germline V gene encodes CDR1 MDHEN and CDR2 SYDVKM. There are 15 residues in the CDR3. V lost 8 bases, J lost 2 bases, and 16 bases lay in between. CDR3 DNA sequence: TGTGCCAGCCGTAATCGACAGGAAACCTACAATGAGCAGTTCTTC. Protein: CASRNRQETYNEQFF.

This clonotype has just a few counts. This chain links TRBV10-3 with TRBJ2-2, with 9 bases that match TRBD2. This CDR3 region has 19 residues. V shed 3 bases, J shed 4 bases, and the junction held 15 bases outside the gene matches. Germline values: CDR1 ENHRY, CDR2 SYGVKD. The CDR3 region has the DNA TGTGCCATCAGTGACGTAGCGGGGGAAAACTCGGCAGGCACCGGGGAGCTGTTTTTT. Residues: CAISDVAGENSAGTGELFF.

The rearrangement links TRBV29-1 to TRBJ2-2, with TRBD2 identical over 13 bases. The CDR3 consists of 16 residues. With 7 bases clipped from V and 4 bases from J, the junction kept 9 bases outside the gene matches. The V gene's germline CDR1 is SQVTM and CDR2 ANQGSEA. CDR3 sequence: CSGSGLAGEGTGELFF. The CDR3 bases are TGCAGCGGCTCCGGACTAGCGGGAGAGGGCACCGGGGAGCTGTTTTTT.

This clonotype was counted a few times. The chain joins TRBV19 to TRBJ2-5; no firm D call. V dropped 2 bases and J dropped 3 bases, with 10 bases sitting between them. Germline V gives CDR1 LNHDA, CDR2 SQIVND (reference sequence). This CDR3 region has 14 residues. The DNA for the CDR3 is TGTGCCAGTAGTATATGGGGTGAAAAAGAGACCCAGTACTTC. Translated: CASSIWGEKETQYF. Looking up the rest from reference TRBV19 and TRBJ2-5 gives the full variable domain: DGGITQSPKYLFRKEGQNVTLSCEQNLNHDAMYWYRQDPGQGLRLIYYSQIVNDFQKGDIAEGYSVSREKKESFPLTVTSAQKNPTAFYLCASSIWGEKETQYFGPGTRLLVL.

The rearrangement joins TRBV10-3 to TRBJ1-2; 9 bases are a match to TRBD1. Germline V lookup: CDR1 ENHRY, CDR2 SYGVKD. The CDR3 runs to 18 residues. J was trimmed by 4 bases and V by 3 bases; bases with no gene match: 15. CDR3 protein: CAISDSRTGDLYFYGYTF. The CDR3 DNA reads TGTGCCATCAGTGACTCCCGGACAGGGGACTTATATTTCTATGGCTACACCTTC.

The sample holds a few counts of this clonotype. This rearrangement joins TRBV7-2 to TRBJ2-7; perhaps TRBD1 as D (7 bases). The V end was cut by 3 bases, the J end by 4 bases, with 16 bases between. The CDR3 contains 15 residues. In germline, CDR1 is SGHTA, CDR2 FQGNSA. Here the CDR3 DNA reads TGTGCCAGCAGCTTTTTCAGGGGGGCTGATTACGAGCAGTACTTC. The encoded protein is CASSFFRGADYEQYF.

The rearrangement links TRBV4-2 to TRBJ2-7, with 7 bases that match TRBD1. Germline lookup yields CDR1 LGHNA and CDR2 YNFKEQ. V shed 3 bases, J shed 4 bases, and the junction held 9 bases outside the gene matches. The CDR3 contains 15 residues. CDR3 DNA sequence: TGTGCCAGCAGCCAGACTACAGGGGTCGGGTACGAGCAGTACTTC. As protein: CASSQTTGVGYEQYF.